A selection of T cell receptor beta chains follows, all from one sample in a study of T cell repertoires in cytomegalovirus infection. MiXCR was run by TCRdb on the reads, yielding one entry per CDR3 protein. The sample holds about 490,000 distinct CDR3 sequences, around 11% seen once. Specimen: PBMCs. The receptors shown here come from a human donor in good health (CMV status not recorded). Some clones in this sample may be carry-over from other donors' samples. The CDR3 runs from the conserved cysteine through the conserved F or W.

V	J	CDR3
TRBV7-9	TRBJ1-1	CASSLGRGNLNTEAFF
TRBV2	TRBJ2-1	CASSPSGGRPEGEQFF
TRBV11-2	TRBJ1-2	CASSLDSGIGGYTF
TRBV11-2	TRBJ1-6	CASSSLTGAVSPLHF
TRBV7-6	TRBJ1-4	CASSLEGSNEKLFF
TRBV10-3	TRBJ1-3	CAIRAGLNSGNTIYF
TRBV5-1	TRBJ2-7	CASSDTGTVTYEQYF
TRBV28	TRBJ2-7	CASSLTRQGYEQYF
TRBV5-1	TRBJ1-2	CASSLVSGTDAPRGYTF
TRBV20-1	TRBJ2-1	CSGGGHSAGSYNEQFF
TRBV11-2	TRBJ1-6	CASRPLGTHNSPLHF
TRBV5-6	TRBJ1-1	CASSLSRYRGSTEAFF
TRBV18	TRBJ1-1	CASSYDRGTNTEAFF
TRBV7-9	TRBJ1-2	CASSPKAINYGYTF
TRBV14	TRBJ1-2	CASSQVFQGTGYTF
TRBV19	TRBJ2-7	CASSTGDRVPGEQYF
TRBV4-1	TRBJ1-5	CASSQDSGGGNQPQHF
TRBV4-2	TRBJ1-2	CASSQDTVTYGYTF
TRBV2	TRBJ1-4	CAAREVTGKDEKLFF
TRBV29-1	TRBJ1-2	CSVFLQGYGYTF
TRBV27	TRBJ2-1	CASSSPGEGLSVYPQRMSGQFF
TRBV7-6	TRBJ2-7	CASSLGWDRGPRGQYF
TRBV14	TRBJ2-1	CASSQGSGNPLYNEQFF
TRBV2	TRBJ2-1	CASNPKADEQFF
TRBV30	TRBJ1-1	CAWSQGPIVEAFF
TRBV6-2/TRBV6-3	TRBJ2-3	CASSQEVAPSTDTQYF
TRBV15	TRBJ2-1	CATSRTPGTGGDVQFF
TRBV6-5	TRBJ2-5	CASSRTQPGETQYF
TRBV6-1	TRBJ2-7	CASRPGQGSVNRYEQYF
TRBV10-3	TRBJ1-2	CAISEEAADNYGYTF
TRBV20-1	TRBJ2-5	CSARRLAEETQYF
TRBV7-2	TRBJ2-5	CASRRVAGAETQYF
TRBV6-6	TRBJ2-5	CASSQTSGGARETQYF
TRBV5-1	TRBJ1-6	CASSLARGQGMGSPLHF
TRBV7-8	TRBJ2-2	CASSPGELSTGELFF
TRBV6-4	TRBJ2-1	CASSDWGGRGAAYNEQFF
TRBV13	TRBJ2-7	CASSPWDARGDYEQYF
TRBV7-2	TRBJ1-5	CASSSRTDSNQPQHF
TRBV7-3	TRBJ2-5	CASSPSGGLQETQYF
TRBV5-5	TRBJ1-4	CASSFVQGEEKLFF
TRBV12-3/TRBV12-4	TRBJ1-6	CASSENSPLHF
TRBV6-6	TRBJ1-1	CAADRGNAFF
TRBV5-6	TRBJ1-2	CASTGHLSPFYGYTF
TRBV2	TRBJ1-1	CACRNYRQGEAFF
TRBV6-5	TRBJ2-1	CASSRTPGLASDEQFF